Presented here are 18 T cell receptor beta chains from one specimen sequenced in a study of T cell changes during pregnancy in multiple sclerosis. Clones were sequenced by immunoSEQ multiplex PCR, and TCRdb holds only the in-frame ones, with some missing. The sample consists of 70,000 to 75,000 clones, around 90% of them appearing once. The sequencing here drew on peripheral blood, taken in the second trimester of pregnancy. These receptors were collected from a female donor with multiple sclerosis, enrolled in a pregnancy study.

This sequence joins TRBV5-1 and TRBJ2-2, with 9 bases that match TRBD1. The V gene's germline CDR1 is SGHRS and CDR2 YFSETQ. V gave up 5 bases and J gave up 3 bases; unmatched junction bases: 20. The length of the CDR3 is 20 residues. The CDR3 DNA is TGCGCCAGCAGTTTGATTCCTTCTCGTCCCGGGACAGGGTACACCGGGGAGCTGTTTTTT. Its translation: CASSLIPSRPGTGYTGELFF.

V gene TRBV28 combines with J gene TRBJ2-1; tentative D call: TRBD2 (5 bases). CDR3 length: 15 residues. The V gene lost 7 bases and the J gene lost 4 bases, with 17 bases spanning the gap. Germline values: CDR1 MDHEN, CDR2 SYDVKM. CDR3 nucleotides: TGTGCCAGCACGGGGAGCGCGACCTCATACAATGAGCAGTTCTTC. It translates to CASTGSATSYNEQFF.

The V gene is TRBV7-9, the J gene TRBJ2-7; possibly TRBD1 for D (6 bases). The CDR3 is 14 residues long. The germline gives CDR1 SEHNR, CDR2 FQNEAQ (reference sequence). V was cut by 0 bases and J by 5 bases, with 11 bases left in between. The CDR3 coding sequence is TGTGCCAGCAGCTTAGCAGGGGGTAGTAACGAGCAGTACTTC. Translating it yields CASSLAGGSNEQYF.

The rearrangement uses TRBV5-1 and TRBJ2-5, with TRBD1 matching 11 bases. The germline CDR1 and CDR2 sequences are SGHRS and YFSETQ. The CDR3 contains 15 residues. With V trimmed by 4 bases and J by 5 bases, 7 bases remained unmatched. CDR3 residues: CASSPRTGGVETQYF. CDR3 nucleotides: TGCGCCAGCAGCCCAAGGACAGGGGGCGTTGAGACCCAGTACTTC.

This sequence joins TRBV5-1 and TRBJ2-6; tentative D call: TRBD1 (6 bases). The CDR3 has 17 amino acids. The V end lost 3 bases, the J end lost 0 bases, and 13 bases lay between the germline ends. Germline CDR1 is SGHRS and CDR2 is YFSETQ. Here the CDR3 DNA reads TGCGCCAGCAGCTACCAGGGACAAACCTCTGGGGCCAACGTCCTGACTTTC. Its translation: CASSYQGQTSGANVLTF.

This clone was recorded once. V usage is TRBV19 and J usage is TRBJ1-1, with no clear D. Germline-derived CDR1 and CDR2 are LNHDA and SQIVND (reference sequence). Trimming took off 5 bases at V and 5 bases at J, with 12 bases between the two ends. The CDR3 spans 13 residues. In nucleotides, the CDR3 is TGTGCCAGTAGTCTTAATTGGGAGACTGAAGCTTTCTTT. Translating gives CASSLNWETEAFF. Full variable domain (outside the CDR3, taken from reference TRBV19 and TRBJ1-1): DGGITQSPKYLFRKEGQNVTLSCEQNLNHDAMYWYRQDPGQGLRLIYYSQIVNDFQKGDIAEGYSVSREKKESFPLTVTSAQKNPTAFYLCASSLNWETEAFFGQGTRLTVV.

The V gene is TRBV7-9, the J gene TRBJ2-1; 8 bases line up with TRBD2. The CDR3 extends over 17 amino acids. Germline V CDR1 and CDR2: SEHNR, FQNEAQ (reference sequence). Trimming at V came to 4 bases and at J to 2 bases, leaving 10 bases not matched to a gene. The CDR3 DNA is TGTGCCAGCAGCTCCGGGACTAGAGCGGAGGCCTACAATGAGCAGTTCTTC. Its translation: CASSSGTRAEAYNEQFF.

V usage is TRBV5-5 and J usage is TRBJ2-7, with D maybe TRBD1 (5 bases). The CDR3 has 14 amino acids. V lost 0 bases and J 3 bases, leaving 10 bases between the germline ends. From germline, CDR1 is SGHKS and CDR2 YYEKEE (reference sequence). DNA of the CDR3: TGTGCCAGCAGCTTGGTGCAAGGGGACTACGAGCAGTACTTC. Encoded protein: CASSLVQGDYEQYF.

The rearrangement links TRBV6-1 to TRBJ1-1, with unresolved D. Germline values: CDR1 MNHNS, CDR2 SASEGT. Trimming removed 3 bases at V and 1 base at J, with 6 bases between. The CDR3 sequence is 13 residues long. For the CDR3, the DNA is TGTGCCAGCAGTGATCGGGAGAACACTGAAGCTTTCTTT. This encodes CASSDRENTEAFF.

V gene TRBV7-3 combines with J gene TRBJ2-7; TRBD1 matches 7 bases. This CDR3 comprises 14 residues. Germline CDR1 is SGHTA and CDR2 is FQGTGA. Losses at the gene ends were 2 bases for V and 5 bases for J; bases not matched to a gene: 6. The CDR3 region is CASSLEGAGHEQYF. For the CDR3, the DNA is TGTGCCAGCAGCTTAGAGGGGGCAGGCCACGAGCAGTACTTC.

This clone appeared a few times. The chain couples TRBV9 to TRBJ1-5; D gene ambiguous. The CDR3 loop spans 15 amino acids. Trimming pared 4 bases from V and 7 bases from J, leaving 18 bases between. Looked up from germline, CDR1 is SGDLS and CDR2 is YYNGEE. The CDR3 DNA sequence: TGTGCCAGCAGCCATGACGGCTCCCGGGAGCAGCCCCAGCATTTT. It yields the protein CASSHDGSREQPQHF.

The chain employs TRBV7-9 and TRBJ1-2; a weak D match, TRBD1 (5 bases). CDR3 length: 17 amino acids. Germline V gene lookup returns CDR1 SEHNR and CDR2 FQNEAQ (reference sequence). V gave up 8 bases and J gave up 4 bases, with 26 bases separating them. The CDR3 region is CASAPPTAGLDGYGYTF. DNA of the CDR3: TGTGCCAGCGCCCCTCCGACAGCGGGGTTAGATGGCTATGGCTACACCTTC.

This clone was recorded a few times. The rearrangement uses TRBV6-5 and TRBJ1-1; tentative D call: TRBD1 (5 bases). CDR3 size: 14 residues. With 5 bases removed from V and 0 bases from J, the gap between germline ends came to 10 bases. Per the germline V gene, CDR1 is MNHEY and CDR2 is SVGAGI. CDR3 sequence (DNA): TGTGCCAGCAGTCCAGGGTCGATGAACACTGAAGCTTTCTTT. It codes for CASSPGSMNTEAFF.

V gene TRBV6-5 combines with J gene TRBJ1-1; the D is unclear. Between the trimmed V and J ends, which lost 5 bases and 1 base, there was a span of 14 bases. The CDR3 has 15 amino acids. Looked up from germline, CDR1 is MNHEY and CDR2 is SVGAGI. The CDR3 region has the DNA TGTGCCAGCAGTCCCCTGACTGAACAGAACACTGAAGCTTTCTTT. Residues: CASSPLTEQNTEAFF.

The CDR3 coding sequence is TGTGCCAGCAGTTTAGGGGGGGAGGGTGGAAACACCATATATTTT. This codes for CASSLGGEGGNTIYF. The chain is built from TRBV28 and TRBJ1-3, with D possibly being TRBD1 (5 bases). The CDR3 runs 15 residues. V shed 2 bases and J shed 3 bases, with 11 bases lying between them. Germline CDR1 is MDHEN and CDR2 is SYDVKM.

The CDR3 loop is CASSRDRVRIAFF. The CDR3 region has the DNA TGTGCCAGCAGCCGGGACAGGGTAAGAATAGCTTTCTTT. This sequence joins TRBV27 and TRBJ1-1, with 9 bases identical to TRBD1. Germline values: CDR1 MNHEY, CDR2 SMNVEV (reference sequence). The CDR3 is 13 amino acids. V gave up 6 bases and J gave up 10 bases; unmatched junction bases: 9.

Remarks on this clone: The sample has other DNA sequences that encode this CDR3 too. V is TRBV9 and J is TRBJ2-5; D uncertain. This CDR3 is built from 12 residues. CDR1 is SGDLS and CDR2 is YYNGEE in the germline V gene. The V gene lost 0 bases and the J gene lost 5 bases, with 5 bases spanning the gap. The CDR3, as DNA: TGTGCCAGCAGCGTAGCCGGGGAGACCCAGTACTTC. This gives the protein CASSVAGETQYF.

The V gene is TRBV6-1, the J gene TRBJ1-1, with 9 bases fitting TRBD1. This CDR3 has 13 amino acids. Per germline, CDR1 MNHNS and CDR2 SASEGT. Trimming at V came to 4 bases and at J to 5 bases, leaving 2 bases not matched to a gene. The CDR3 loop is CASSGGTGTEAFF. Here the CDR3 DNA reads TGTGCCAGCAGTGGTGGGACAGGGACTGAAGCTTTCTTT.